Each of the 28 T cell receptor beta chains below was sequenced from the same sample in a study of cytomegalovirus exposure and HLA in healthy donors. 60 Vbeta and 13 Jbeta primers were used in PCR. TCRdb's copy holds only in-frame clones and misses some; the assay was immunoSEQ multiplex PCR. The data show tens of thousands of clones, 75% to 85% seen once. Material: PBMCs. All receptors derive from a man aged 50-59 years in good health and CMV-seropositive.

This clone was seen a few times. This chain connects TRBV25-1 to TRBJ2-7, with TRBD2 matching over 8 bases. The CDR3 has 14 amino acids. CDR1 MGHDK and CDR2 SYGVNS come from the germline V gene. The V and J ends lost 4 bases and 2 bases, in that order; junction bases with no gene match: 4. CDR3 in DNA: TGTGCCAGCAGTGGCCGGGAGGGAACCTACGAGCAGTACTTC. Its protein product is CASSGREGTYEQYF.

This rearrangement joins TRBV7-3 to TRBJ1-2; a weak D match, TRBD1 (6 bases). The ends were cut back, 4 bases at V and 7 bases at J, with 16 bases in the middle. This CDR3 has 14 amino acids. The germline V gene encodes CDR1 SGHTA and CDR2 FQGTGA. In DNA, the CDR3 is TGTGCCAGCAGCTCCTACAGGGTGCGGCCTGGCTACACCTTC. The encoded protein is CASSSYRVRPGYTF.

This sequence joins TRBV14 and TRBJ2-5; 7 bases line up with TRBD1. The end of the DNA is better explained by TRBJ2-7, so the J call may be wrong. Per germline, CDR1 SGHDN and CDR2 FVKESK. There are 14 residues in the CDR3. CDR3 region: CASSQPGQSYEQYF. The CDR3 DNA follows: TGTGCCAGCAGCCAACCGGGACAGAGCTACGAGCAGTACTTC.

The chain has TRBV6-1 and TRBJ2-7; TRBD1 matches at 7 bases. V lost 6 bases and J lost 2; bases outside the gene matches: 4. The CDR3 extends over 13 amino acids. CDR1 is MNHNS and CDR2 is SASEGT in the germline V gene. CDR3 coding DNA: TGTGCCAGCAGCCACAGGGGTACCTACGAGCAGTACTTC. Protein sequence: CASSHRGTYEQYF.

This chain links TRBV9 with TRBJ2-3; D remains ambiguous. The CDR3 has 14 amino acids. Per germline, CDR1 SGDLS and CDR2 YYNGEE. V lost 3 bases and J lost 2, with 10 bases in between. CDR3 DNA sequence: TGTGCCAGCAGCGCGTCTACTTCCACAGATACGCAGTATTTT. Translated: CASSASTSTDTQYF. The full variable domain, rest sourced from reference TRBV9 and TRBJ2-3, is DSGVTQTPKHLITATGQRVTLRCSPRSGDLSVYWYQQSLDQGLQFLIQYYNGEERAKGNILERFSAQQFPDLHSELNLSSLELGDSALYFCASSASTSTDTQYFGPGTRLTVL.

The table lists this clone with a count of one. This chain links TRBV7-3 with TRBJ1-1, with D tentatively TRBD1 (6 bases). Trimming cost V 5 bases and J 5 bases, with 12 bases left between them. CDR1 is SGHTA and CDR2 is FQGTGA in the germline V gene. The CDR3 is 13 amino acids. CDR3 sequence reads: CASSPKRGTEAFF. Written as DNA, the CDR3 is TGTGCCAGCAGCCCAAAAAGGGGGACTGAAGCTTTCTTT. Together with reference TRBV7-3 and TRBJ1-1, the CDR3 gives the full variable domain: GAGVSQTPSNKVTEKGKYVELRCDPISGHTALYWYRQSLGQGPEFLIYFQGTGAADDSGLPNDRFFAVRPEGSVSTLKIQRTERGDSAVYLCASSPKRGTEAFFGQGTRLTVV.

This clone showed up just a few times. This sequence joins TRBV6-5 and TRBJ2-2; D gene ambiguous. Trimming took 2 bases from V and 0 from J, leaving 4 bases between them. This CDR3 spans 14 amino acids. The germline gives CDR1 MNHEY, CDR2 SVGAGI. The CDR3 loop reads CASSYVTNTGELFF. CDR3 coding DNA: TGTGCCAGCAGTTACGTTACGAACACCGGGGAGCTGTTTTTT.

The chain uses TRBV4-3 and TRBJ2-3, with TRBD2 matching over 8 bases. The germline gives CDR1 LGHNA, CDR2 YSLEER. With 0 bases clipped from V and 1 base from J, the junction kept 6 bases outside the gene matches. The CDR3 totals 17 residues. The CDR3 DNA is TGCGCCAGCAGCCAAGATTTGCGGGGGGTTCGCACAGATACGCAGTATTTT. Protein product: CASSQDLRGVRTDTQYF.

The chain combines TRBV29-1 with TRBJ2-7, with 11 bases fitting TRBD2. The ends lost 4 bases at V and 0 bases at J; junction bases unmatched: 5. Looked up from germline, CDR1 is SQVTM and CDR2 is ANQGSEA. The CDR3 is 15 amino acids. CDR3: CSVGSSGGNSYEQYF. The CDR3 DNA reads as TGCAGCGTTGGCTCTAGCGGGGGGAACTCCTACGAGCAGTACTTC.

To note about this clone: In the same sample, other DNA sequences code for this CDR3. The rearrangement links TRBV6-5 to TRBJ2-7; no clear D gene. Germline CDR1 reads MNHEY; CDR2 reads SVGAGI. The CDR3 is made up of 11 amino acids. V lost 2 bases, J lost 3 bases, and 2 bases lay in between. The CDR3 region is CASSYRYEQYF. The CDR3 nucleotides are TGTGCCAGCAGTTACCGCTACGAGCAGTACTTC.

CDR3 bases: TGTGCCAGCAGCCCCCGGGGAGGGGGCAATCAGCCCCAGCATTTT. This encodes CASSPRGGGNQPQHF. V is TRBV9 and J is TRBJ1-5; tentative D call: TRBD1 (5 bases). Trimming removed 4 bases from V and 2 bases from J, with 13 bases in between. CDR1 is SGDLS and CDR2 is YYNGEE in the germline V gene. The CDR3 spans 15 residues.

The CDR3 spells CASSIGQGTGQPQHF. For the CDR3, the DNA is TGTGCCAGTAGTATAGGACAGGGAACGGGTCAGCCCCAGCATTTT. The rearrangement joins TRBV19 to TRBJ1-5, with 7 bases that match TRBD1. The germline V gene encodes CDR1 LNHDA and CDR2 SQIVND (reference sequence). The CDR3 loop spans 15 amino acids. The trim removed 1 base at V and 6 bases at J, leaving 6 bases unmatched.

V is TRBV28 and J is TRBJ2-5; 8 nucleotides line up with TRBD1. The J call is uncertain, as TRBJ2-7 better fits the DNA end. This CDR3 has 14 residues. Germline CDR1 is MDHEN and CDR2 is SYDVKM. CDR3 nucleotides: TGTGCCAGCAGTAAGGCAGGGGGCCGCTACGAGCAGTACTTC. Translating it yields CASSKAGGRYEQYF.

Remarks on this clone: This likely came from a read error, as a far larger clone is one base away. V gene TRBV28 combines with J gene TRBJ2-3, with TRBD2 as a possible D gene (6 bases). The end of the DNA aligns better with TRBJ2-1, so the J call may be wrong. CDR1 and CDR2 (germline): MDHEN, SYDVKM. CDR3 length equals 16 residues. CDR3 sequence: CASTLWAGPSYNEQFF. For the CDR3, the DNA is TGTGCCAGCACTTTATGGGCGGGGCCGTCTTACAATGAGCAGTTCTTC.

This rearrangement joins TRBV7-9 to TRBJ2-3; the match to TRBD1 covers 7 bases. J was trimmed by 6 bases and V by 5 bases; bases with no gene match: 11. Germline-derived CDR1 and CDR2 are SEHNR and FQNEAQ (reference sequence). CDR3 length equals 15 residues. Here the CDR3 reads CASSPSEGAADTQYF. The DNA of the CDR3 is TGTGCCAGCAGCCCTAGTGAGGGGGCCGCGGATACGCAGTATTTT.

The chain is built from TRBV20-1 and TRBJ2-7; no clear D gene. Trimming shortened V by 6 bases and J by 6 bases, and 12 bases separated the two germline ends. CDR1 and CDR2 from the germline V gene are DFQATT and SNEGSKA (reference sequence). The length of the CDR3 is 11 residues. The CDR3 loop is CSAHIAAEQYF. CDR3 nucleotide sequence: TGCAGTGCCCACATAGCTGCCGAGCAGTACTTC.

The V and J genes are TRBV6-1 and TRBJ2-7; D remains unclear. The germline gives CDR1 MNHNS, CDR2 SASEGT. The germline V and J ends were trimmed by 3 bases and 0 bases, with 9 bases remaining between them. This CDR3 contains 14 residues. As DNA, the CDR3 is TGTGCCAGCAGTGATCGCGGCAACTCCTACGAGCAGTACTTC. It encodes CASSDRGNSYEQYF.

V gene TRBV9 combines with J gene TRBJ2-2; 9 bases align to TRBD2. The CDR3 spans 15 residues. J gave up 7 bases and V 3 bases, and 7 bases lay outside the gene matches. CDR1 is SGDLS, CDR2 YYNGEE, per germline. CDR3 nucleotide sequence: TGTGCCAGCAGCGCGGGCGGGGGGGCTGGCGGGGAGCTGTTTTTT. The encoded protein is CASSAGGGAGGELFF.

V and J are TRBV5-1 and TRBJ2-7; 15 nucleotides line up with TRBD2. The ends lost 4 bases at V and 3 bases at J; junction bases unmatched: 5. The CDR3 contains 16 residues. Germline V gene sequence: CDR1 SGHRS, CDR2 YFSETQ. CDR3 residues: CASSTGTSGRRYEQYF. Written as DNA, the CDR3 is TGCGCCAGCAGCACAGGGACTAGCGGGAGGCGCTACGAGCAGTACTTC.

The chain employs TRBV7-9 and TRBJ1-2; 7 bases line up with TRBD1. V shed 5 bases, J shed 6 bases, and the junction held 15 bases outside the gene matches. Germline lookup yields CDR1 SEHNR and CDR2 FQNEAQ (reference sequence). CDR3 length: 16 amino acids. The CDR3 nucleotides are TGTGCCAGCAGCACTCGGACAGGCCCCGGCGGAGATGGCTACACCTTC. This sequence encodes CASSTRTGPGGDGYTF.

This clone was counted a single time. One end of the junction varies from germline; a read error may be responsible. This chain connects TRBV5-8 to TRBJ2-3; TRBD2 agrees at 11 bases. This CDR3 spans 18 amino acids. CDR1 is SGHTS, CDR2 YDEGEE, per germline. CDR3 in amino acids: CAISLTKLAGVVTDTQYF. The CDR3 DNA reads as TGTGCCATCAGCTTGACTAAACTAGCGGGGGTCGTTACAGATACGCAGTATTTT.

The chain recombines TRBV2 with TRBJ2-7, with a weak D call TRBD1 (6 bases). The CDR3 is 13 amino acids. Germline V gene data show CDR1 as SNHLY and CDR2 as FYNNEI. V lost 5 bases to trimming and J lost 4 bases, with 12 bases between them. In DNA form, the CDR3 reads TGTGCCAGCAGTAGACAGGACGCATACGAGCAGTACTTC. This gives the protein CASSRQDAYEQYF.

As DNA, the CDR3 is TGTGCCAGCAGAATGGGACTTGACTATAATTCACCCCTCCACTTT. Protein sequence: CASRMGLDYNSPLHF. The chain carries TRBV28 and TRBJ1-6; maybe TRBD1 (5 bases). This CDR3 has 15 amino acids. Deletions cut 6 bases from V and 3 bases from J, with 12 bases between. Germline V lookup: CDR1 MDHEN, CDR2 SYDVKM.

The CDR3: CASSQGLAGAEQYF. DNA of the CDR3: TGTGCCAGCAGCCAGGGACTAGCGGGAGCTGAGCAGTACTTC. The chain uses TRBV7-6 and TRBJ2-7, with 14 bases matching TRBD2. The germline V gene has CDR1 SGHVS and CDR2 FNYEAQ. CDR3 size: 14 residues. V lost 5 bases, J lost 7 bases, and 4 bases stayed unmatched.

The V and J genes are TRBV6-6 and TRBJ1-1, with D maybe TRBD1 (6 bases). CDR1 and CDR2 from the germline V gene are MNHNY and SVGAGI (reference sequence). Trimming left V 5 bases short and J 5 bases short, with 15 bases between. This CDR3 comprises 14 residues. The chain's CDR3 is CASSLIRGWTEAFF. The CDR3 nucleotides read TGTGCCAGCAGTCTCATCAGGGGATGGACTGAAGCTTTCTTT.

This clone was observed a single time. In the same sample, other DNA sequences code for this CDR3. The chain is built from TRBV18 and TRBJ1-2, with 12 bases fitting TRBD1. After removal of 5 bases from V and 5 bases from J, the junction contained 15 bases not matched to a gene. This CDR3 has 18 residues. CDR1 and CDR2 (germline): KGHSH, LQKENI. This CDR3 reads CASSITGTGGRVNYGYTF. In nucleotides, the CDR3 is TGTGCCAGCTCAATAACCGGGACAGGGGGCCGTGTTAATTATGGCTACACCTTC.

The rearrangement links TRBV9 to TRBJ1-4; D may be TRBD1 (5 bases). Trimming took off 4 bases at V and 7 bases at J, with 14 bases between the two ends. The CDR3 is 14 amino acids. Germline CDR1 and CDR2: SGDLS and YYNGEE. The CDR3 nucleotides are TGTGCCAGCAGCCACGGGGGGTTATTTGAAAAACTGTTTTTT. Translated: CASSHGGLFEKLFF.

This clone was seen a few times. The sample holds other DNA sequences that translate to the same CDR3. The chain carries TRBV11-2 and TRBJ1-2; TRBD1 might be the D (6 bases). CDR1 and CDR2 from the germline V gene are SGHAT and FQNNGV. The CDR3 length is 13 residues. Trimming left V 6 bases short and J 4 bases short, with 12 bases between. The CDR3, as DNA: TGTGCCAGCAGTCCACAGGGCTCCTATGGCTACACCTTC. Translated, it gives CASSPQGSYGYTF.